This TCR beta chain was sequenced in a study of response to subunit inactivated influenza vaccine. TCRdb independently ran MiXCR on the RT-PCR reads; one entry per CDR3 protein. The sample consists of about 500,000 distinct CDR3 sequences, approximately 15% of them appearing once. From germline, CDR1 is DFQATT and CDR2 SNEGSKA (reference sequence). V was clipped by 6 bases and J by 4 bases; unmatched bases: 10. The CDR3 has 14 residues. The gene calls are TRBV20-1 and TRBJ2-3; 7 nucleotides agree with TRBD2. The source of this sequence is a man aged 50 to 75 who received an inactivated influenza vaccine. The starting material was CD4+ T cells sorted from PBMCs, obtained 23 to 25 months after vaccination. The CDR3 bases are TGCAGTGCCAACAAGGGCGGGAGCGCAGATACGCAGTATTTT. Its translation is CSANKGGSADTQYF.